The TCR beta chain described here comes from a study of vaccination and CD4 T cells after COVID-19. The CDR3 runs 14 residues. Germline V gives CDR1 LNHNV, CDR2 YYDKDF (reference sequence). Trimming removed 0 bases from V and 3 bases from J, with 9 bases in between. Noted time point: late sampling 161 to 241 days after vaccination in three convalescent patients. Treatment described: approximately nine-day PBMC culture with coronavirus spike peptide pools or control peptides (ViraFEST assay). Note on this clonotype: No antigen is known for it.

Study conclusions and caveats: Spike mono-reactivity applied to 304 of 307 vaccine-specific clones detected in convalescent patients. The study examined relatively few convalescent patients and included no early post-infection timepoints.

Cultured CD4+ T-cell DNA underwent Oncomine TCR Beta short-read sequencing. Genomic DNA extraction was carried out from cultured CD4+ T cells. In TCRdb, the PCR reads were re-called with MiXCR into one record per CDR3 protein. The sample contains about 16,000 distinct CDR3 sequences, approximately 50% of which appear only once. The receptor comes from a human donor who had recovered from COVID-19. V usage is TRBV15 and J usage is TRBJ2-7; no firm D call. The material sequenced was CD4+ T cells from blood, cultured in vitro, taken about 7 months after SARS-CoV-2 vaccination. The CDR3 region has the DNA TGTGCCACCAGCAGAGAACAGCGAAACTACGAGCAGTACTTC. Amino acid sequence: CATSREQRNYEQYF.